Presented here are 3 T cell receptor beta chains from one specimen sequenced in a study of control samples from healthy donors and cancer patients. Generated by immunoSEQ multiplex PCR, the TCRdb table keeps only in-frame clones and is missing some. Of 95,000 to 100,000 clones listed, around nine tenths were seen once; the top ten hold about 7.8%. The sequenced sample consisted of blood. These receptors came from a young man in good health.

The chain uses TRBV24-1 and TRBJ2-3; D gene unclear. The ends were cut back, 3 bases at V and 5 bases at J, with 14 bases in the middle. This CDR3 spans 15 amino acids. Germline V gene data show CDR1 as KGHDR and CDR2 as SFDVKD. CDR3 coding DNA: TGTGCCACCAGTGATCCCCGGGCCCCGGGAGATACGCAGTATTTT. The encoded protein is CATSDPRAPGDTQYF.

This chain links TRBV6-2 or TRBV6-3 with TRBJ2-3, with D perhaps being TRBD1 or TRBD2 (5 bases each). V lost 5 bases and J 2 bases, leaving 23 bases between the germline ends. This CDR3 is built from 18 residues. Germline V gene lookup returns CDR1 MNHEY and CDR2 SVGEGT. The CDR3 is CASSKGPQVTRYTDTQYF. CDR3 nucleotide sequence: TGTGCCAGCAGTAAGGGACCGCAGGTTACTAGGTACACAGATACGCAGTATTTT.

This sequence joins TRBV2 and TRBJ1-1; no firm D call. Germline V gene data show CDR1 as SNHLY and CDR2 as FYNNEI. V was clipped by 1 base and J by 4 bases, with 10 bases between them. This CDR3 has 14 residues. The CDR3 protein is CASSEGFKLTEAFF. The DNA of the CDR3 is TGTGCCAGCAGTGAAGGGTTCAAGCTCACTGAAGCTTTCTTT.